These 14 T cell receptor beta chains originate from one sample sequenced in a study of blood T cells in healthy people across ages. A second about 7 to 12 cycle PCR used barcoded and J-beta primers. TCRdb independently ran MiXCR on the 5' RACE reads; one entry per CDR3 protein. The repertoire holds about 680,000 distinct CDR3 sequences, more than 40% seen once, with under 35% in the top ten. The sample comprised blood. These TCRs come from a woman aged 60-75 years in good health.

The CDR3 DNA is TGTGCCAGCAGGGACGGGACAACCGATGGCTACACCTTC. This translates into CASRDGTTDGYTF. The V call is TRBV6-2 or TRBV6-3, the J call TRBJ1-2, with D perhaps TRBD1 (6 bases). CDR1 MNHEY and CDR2 SVGEGT come from the germline V gene. The CDR3 runs to 13 residues. Trimming pared 6 bases from V and 6 bases from J, leaving 14 bases between.

This chain joins TRBV2 and TRBJ2-7, with D unresolved. Germline V lookup: CDR1 SNHLY, CDR2 FYNNEI. This CDR3 is built from 12 residues. The germline V and J ends were trimmed by 7 bases and 3 bases, with 10 bases remaining between them. The CDR3 DNA sequence: TGTGCCAGCACTCCTGTAGGCTACGAGCAGTACTTC. Amino acids: CASTPVGYEQYF.

This clonotype was observed at least ten times. The V call is TRBV7-9, the J call TRBJ2-7; TRBD2 matches at 10 bases. V gave up 3 bases and J gave up 6 bases; unmatched junction bases: 11. The CDR3 has 16 amino acids. Germline CDR1 reads SEHNR; CDR2 reads FQNEAQ (reference sequence). This CDR3 is CASSLITSGKRGEQYF. The CDR3 DNA reads TGTGCCAGCAGCTTGATAACTAGCGGGAAAAGGGGCGAGCAGTACTTC.

Concerning this clonotype itself: This may be a read error: a much more frequent sequence differs by one nucleotide. The V and J genes are TRBV3-1 and TRBJ2-6, with D perhaps matching TRBD1 (6 bases). CDR1 LGHDT and CDR2 YNNKEL come from the germline V gene (reference sequence). This CDR3 has 18 residues. In DNA form, the CDR3 reads TGTGCCGGCAGCCATCGGCACAGGGCCTTGTCTGGGGCCAACGTCCTGACTTTC. Translation: CAGSHRHRALSGANVLTF. The complete variable domain, with remaining parts taken from reference TRBV3-1 and TRBJ2-6, reads DTAVSQTPKYLVTQMGNDKSIKCEQNLGHDTMYWYKQDSKKFLKIMFSYNNKELIINETVPNRFSPKSPDKAHLNLHINSLELGDSAVYFCAGSHRHRALSGANVLTFGAGSRLTVL.

The chain carries TRBV24-1 and TRBJ2-3; either TRBD1 or TRBD2 may fit D (5 bases each). V dropped 4 bases and J dropped 5 bases, with 15 bases sitting between them. CDR1 KGHDR and CDR2 SFDVKD come from the germline V gene. This CDR3 is built from 15 residues. CDR3 loop: CATSEDGLGGDTQYF. The CDR3 nucleotides read TGTGCCACCAGTGAGGACGGACTTGGGGGAGATACGCAGTATTTT.

The chain carries TRBV7-9 and TRBJ2-5; D is uncertain. Germline V CDR1 and CDR2: SEHNR, FQNEAQ (reference sequence). V was shortened by 4 bases and J by 0 bases, with 15 bases between the two germline ends. This CDR3 is built from 16 residues. The CDR3 sequence is CASSSPRAAHQETQYF. The CDR3 DNA reads as TGTGCCAGCAGCTCCCCCCGGGCCGCGCACCAAGAGACCCAGTACTTC.

This clonotype appeared a few times. V is TRBV3-1 and J is TRBJ1-6; no firm D call. Trimming removed 3 bases at V and 6 bases at J, with 9 bases between. The CDR3 is 14 amino acids. Germline V gives CDR1 LGHDT, CDR2 YNNKEL (reference sequence). CDR3 in DNA: TGTGCCAGCAGCCATGGGGAGGGTAATTCACCCCTCCACTTT. It specifies CASSHGEGNSPLHF.

The chain recombines TRBV30 with TRBJ2-7; the D call may be TRBD1 or TRBD2 (5 bases each). CDR1 and CDR2 (germline): GTSNPN, SVGIG (reference sequence). The CDR3 has 14 residues. V lost 2 bases and J 4 bases, leaving 15 bases between the germline ends. The CDR3 coding sequence is TGTGCCTGGAGTTCCGGGACCCCCGGTTACGAGCAGTACTTC. Its translation: CAWSSGTPGYEQYF.

This chain links TRBV4-1 with TRBJ1-1; tentative D call: TRBD1 (6 bases). The CDR3 runs 14 residues. Looked up from germline, CDR1 is MGHRA and CDR2 is YSYEKL. With 3 bases removed from V and 8 bases from J, the gap between germline ends came to 16 bases. The CDR3 reads CASSHPSGGSEAFF. In DNA, the CDR3 is TGCGCCAGCAGCCATCCATCGGGGGGCTCAGAAGCTTTCTTT.

V gene TRBV6-1 combines with J gene TRBJ2-7; 9 bases agree with TRBD1. Germline V gene lookup returns CDR1 MNHNS and CDR2 SASEGT. V trimming: 6 bases; J trimming: 0 bases; junction bases outside the gene matches: 6. This CDR3 is built from 15 residues. CDR3 sequence: CASRATGGHSYEQYF. For the CDR3, the DNA is TGTGCCAGCAGGGCAACAGGGGGCCACTCCTACGAGCAGTACTTC.

V gene TRBV7-9 combines with J gene TRBJ1-5; D remains unclear. CDR1 and CDR2 (germline): SEHNR, FQNEAQ (reference sequence). Trimming pared 5 bases from V and 5 bases from J, leaving 13 bases between. This CDR3 has 14 amino acids. The CDR3 nucleotides are TGTGCCAGCAGCGTTGCGGGGAGGGATCAGCCCCAGCATTTT. It yields the protein CASSVAGRDQPQHF.

This clonotype showed up many times. The chain uses TRBV27 and TRBJ2-1; D remains ambiguous. CDR3 length equals 16 residues. CDR1 and CDR2 from the germline V gene are MNHEY and SMNVEV (reference sequence). Trimming left V 6 bases short and J 0 bases short, with 15 bases between. In DNA, the CDR3 is TGTGCCAGCAGCGGGTGGAGTGCTAGCTCCTACAATGAGCAGTTCTTC. Translating gives CASSGWSASSYNEQFF.

The V and J genes are TRBV4-3 and TRBJ2-7; D may be TRBD2 (6 bases). The CDR3 has 16 amino acids. V lost 0 bases to trimming and J lost 2 bases, with 14 bases between them. In germline, CDR1 is LGHNA, CDR2 YSLEER. The CDR3 is CASSQEWRGWAYEQYF. The CDR3 bases are TGCGCCAGCAGCCAAGAATGGCGGGGCTGGGCCTACGAGCAGTACTTC.

This clonotype was counted a few times. The chain is built from TRBV7-2 and TRBJ1-6, with D possibly TRBD1 on 5 matching bases. Trimming stripped 5 bases from V and 9 bases from J, with 17 bases between. Germline V lookup: CDR1 SGHTA, CDR2 FQGNSA. The CDR3 sequence is 15 residues long. CDR3 protein: CASSPRSRGASPLHF. DNA of the CDR3: TGTGCCAGCAGCCCCCGTTCCCGCGGGGCTTCACCCCTCCACTTT.